One and the same sample provided the 11 T cell receptor beta chains below, sequenced in a study of human T cells and chemical hapten exposure. Sample time point: patch test 1, 2 weeks after DPC sensitization. The treatment is: therapeutic diphenylcyclopropenone sensitization with weekly scalp DPC. Using its own MiXCR run on the RACE reads, TCRdb lists one record per CDR3 protein. This sample has approximately 77,000 distinct CDR3 sequences, with around 7.8% found just once. The starting material was whole blood, obtained in connection with sensitization to the hapten diphenylcyclopropenone (DPC). These TCRs come from a woman aged 30 to 39 with alopecia areata. Some clones in this sample may be carry-over from other donors' samples.

This clonotype was picked up a small number of times. The chain links TRBV3-1 to TRBJ2-5; D gene uncertain. CDR1 is LGHDT, CDR2 YNNKEL, per germline (reference sequence). V was shortened by 2 bases and J by 4 bases, with 5 bases between the two germline ends. This CDR3 has 12 residues. CDR3 in DNA: TGTGCCAGCAGCCAAATGATAGAGACCCAGTACTTC. It is translated as CASSQMIETQYF.

The chain joins TRBV14 to TRBJ2-1; TRBD2 might be the D (6 bases). CDR3 length: 15 residues. Germline V gene data show CDR1 as SGHDN and CDR2 as FVKESK. Trimming took 4 bases from V and 5 from J, leaving 15 bases between them. CDR3 sequence reads: CASSPTRSLDNEQFF. Written as DNA, the CDR3 is TGTGCCAGCAGCCCGACTAGATCCCTTGACAATGAGCAGTTCTTC.

This clonotype turned up a few times. The rearrangement uses TRBV6-6 and TRBJ1-5; possible D gene TRBD1, 6 bases. CDR1 is MNHNY and CDR2 is SVGAGI in the germline V gene (reference sequence). The CDR3 contains 15 residues. V was clipped by 2 bases and J by 7 bases, with 15 bases between them. The CDR3 protein is CASSYRGGDNQPQHF. The DNA of the CDR3 is TGTGCCAGCAGTTACAGGGGAGGGGACAACCAGCCCCAGCATTTT.

This clonotype has a count of ten or more. This chain connects TRBV27 to TRBJ1-1; a possible D gene is TRBD1 (5 bases). Germline CDR1 reads MNHEY; CDR2 reads SMNVEV (reference sequence). The CDR3 spans 14 residues. V lost 5 bases, J lost 1 base, and 11 bases lay in between. DNA for the CDR3: TGTGCCAGCAGTGGATGGGGCGCGAACACTGAAGCTTTCTTT. Encoded protein: CASSGWGANTEAFF.

This clonotype was detected ten times or more. The chain employs TRBV6-5 and TRBJ1-1; no clear D gene. The germline CDR1 and CDR2 sequences are MNHEY and SVGAGI. The CDR3 spans 16 residues. V dropped 0 bases and J dropped 0 bases, with 11 bases sitting between them. CDR3 DNA: TGTGCCAGCAGTTACTCGAATCGGGGTGTGAACACTGAAGCTTTCTTT. It yields the protein CASSYSNRGVNTEAFF.

This clonotype has at least ten counts. J is TRBJ2-1 and V is TRBV7-9, with D possibly being TRBD2 (6 bases). CDR1 is SEHNR, CDR2 FQNEAQ, per germline (reference sequence). Trimming took off 1 base at V and 0 bases at J, with 19 bases between the two ends. CDR3 length: 19 residues. The CDR3 sequence is CASSLGYGGAANSYNEQFF. The CDR3 coding sequence is TGTGCCAGCAGCTTAGGTTATGGAGGGGCTGCAAACTCCTACAATGAGCAGTTCTTC.

This clonotype was picked up many times. The rearrangement joins TRBV9 to TRBJ1-6; a weak D match, TRBD1 (6 bases). This CDR3 spans 17 amino acids. Per germline, CDR1 SGDLS and CDR2 YYNGEE. V dropped 2 bases and J dropped 4 bases, with 16 bases sitting between them. This chain's CDR3 is CASSVEGGAAYNSPLHF. The CDR3 region has the DNA TGTGCCAGCAGCGTTGAGGGGGGCGCGGCTTATAATTCACCCCTCCACTTT.

In its sample, this clonotype was seen many times. This sequence joins TRBV7-9 and TRBJ2-1, with D possibly matching TRBD2 (5 bases). Germline V CDR1 and CDR2: SEHNR, FQNEAQ (reference sequence). The length of the CDR3 is 13 residues. V lost 5 bases to trimming and J lost 14 bases, with 19 bases between them. In DNA, the CDR3 is TGTGCCAGCAGCCCAGAGGGTGTAGGGAGTGAGTTCTTC. Translated: CASSPEGVGSEFF.

This clonotype was seen more than once but under ten times. The chain uses TRBV18 and TRBJ2-1; D may be TRBD1 (5 bases). This CDR3 region has 12 residues. The V gene's germline CDR1 is KGHSH and CDR2 LQKENI. V lost 0 bases and J lost 8, with 5 bases in between. The CDR3, as DNA: TGTGCCAGCTCACCACCAGGGGATGAGCAGTTCTTC. Its protein is CASSPPGDEQFF.

The chain carries TRBV20-1 and TRBJ1-1, with 7 positions matching TRBD1. The CDR3 spans 12 residues. The V gene's germline CDR1 is DFQATT and CDR2 SNEGSKA (reference sequence). V lost 7 bases to trimming and J lost 4 bases; unmatched junction nucleotides: 6. This CDR3 reads CSVRDRSTEAFF. The DNA of the CDR3 is TGCAGTGTCCGGGACAGAAGCACTGAAGCTTTCTTT.

This clonotype occurred many times. The rearrangement links TRBV3-1 to TRBJ2-1, with TRBD2 matching over 7 bases. Trimming cost V 2 bases and J 1 base; bases outside gene matches: 5. The CDR3 is 16 amino acids. CDR1 LGHDT and CDR2 YNNKEL come from the germline V gene (reference sequence). CDR3 in amino acids: CASSQMWGGSYNEQFF. The CDR3 bases are TGTGCCAGCAGCCAAATGTGGGGGGGGTCCTACAATGAGCAGTTCTTC.